This T cell receptor beta chain was recovered during a study of a mutant IDH1 vaccine in newly diagnosed glioma. Whole-study context: Either 4-6 weeks after radiotherapy alone or alongside temozolomide, vaccination was begun. Most patients had radiochemotherapy with temozolomide before enrollment; others had one alone. Visit timing is recorded as week 35 for V12 and week 47 for V13.

The study's findings and limits: There were vaccine-induced immune responses in around 93% of the patients.

Time point noted: week 35, safety follow-up. What each vaccine dose contained was 300 ug of mutant IDH1 20-mer peptide, accompanied by topical imiquimod. Turning to this clone: Its antigen is still unknown.

Trimming pared 6 bases from V and 1 base from J, leaving 9 bases between. This CDR3 spans 13 amino acids. CDR1 and CDR2 (germline): MNHEY, SVGAGI. Using immunoSEQ multiplex PCR, the repertoire was profiled, and TCRdb retains in-frame clones only, with some absent. The sample includes approximately 61,000 clones, approximately 80% of them seen just once. This clonotype was obtained from a man aged 35-49 years with glioma. Sequencing used PBMCs, obtained from a glioma patient whose treatment included an IDH1 peptide vaccine. The chain employs TRBV6-5 and TRBJ1-1; possible D gene TRBD1, 5 bases. The CDR3 sequence is CASRGTANTEAFF. The DNA of the CDR3 is TGTGCCAGCAGGGGGACGGCGAACACTGAAGCTTTCTTT.